The rows below give T cell receptor beta chains drawn from one sample of a study of shared clonotypes between healthy human individuals. Data came from immunoSEQ multiplex PCR; TCRdb stores just in-frame clones and leaves some out. The sample carries under 650,000 clones, 90% to 96% recorded once. The sequenced sample consisted of naive CD4+ T cells sorted from blood. These TCRs come from a woman younger than 45 in good health. Both conserved end residues are part of each CDR3. The order of the fields is clone size, J gene, V gene, D gene, CDR3 protein, CDR3 DNA. D genes are given only for firm matches. Size tells how often a clone was seen (once, few, many) or the class of an expanded clone, and some rows leave it out.

>NA|TRBJ1-5|TRBV28|TRBD1
CASSPRGSNQPQHF
TGTGCCAGCAGTCCCAGGGGGAGCAATCAGCCCCAGCATTTT
>NA|TRBJ2-7|TRBV19|TRBD1
CASSIVGQGAIAQYF
TGTGCCAGTAGTATCGTGGGACAGGGGGCCATAGCGCAGTACTTC
>NA|TRBJ1-5|TRBV4-2|TRBD1
CASSQDPTGTAHSNQPQHF
TGTGCCAGCAGCCAAGATCCCACCGGGACAGCCCATAGCAATCAGCCCCAGCATTTT
>NA|TRBJ2-7|TRBV28|TRBD2
CASSLGGGDYEQYF
TGTGCCAGCAGTTTGGGGGGGGGAGACTACGAGCAGTACTTC
>NA|TRBJ2-2|TRBV28|TRBD1
CASSDQGVYTGELFF
TGTGCCAGCAGTGACCAGGGGGTGTACACCGGGGAGCTGTTTTTT
>NA|TRBJ1-1|TRBV19|NA
CASGQQGTEAFF
TGTGCCAGTGGCCAACAAGGCACTGAAGCTTTCTTT
>NA|TRBJ1-3|TRBV28|NA
CASSYVVSGNTIYF
TGTGCCAGCAGTTACGTGGTCTCTGGAAACACCATATATTTT
>NA|TRBJ2-7|TRBV18|NA
CASSQSSSYEQYF
TGTGCCAGCTCACAGAGCTCCTCCTACGAGCAGTACTTC
>once|TRBJ2-7|TRBV12-1|NA
CASSFVERLSRYEQYF
TGTGCCAGCAGCTTTGTGGAGAGACTATCACGTTACGAGCAGTACTTC
>NA|TRBJ2-1|TRBV5-6|TRBD1
CASSLLTGSHEQFF
TGTGCCAGCAGCTTACTGACAGGGAGCCATGAGCAGTTCTTC
>NA|TRBJ2-2|TRBV5-1|NA
CASGQSQAGTGELFF
TGCGCCAGCGGTCAGTCACAGGCGGGCACCGGGGAGCTGTTTTTT
>NA|TRBJ2-2|TRBV6-6|NA
CASSNPAHSNTGELFF
TGTGCCAGCAGTAACCCGGCCCACTCCAACACCGGGGAGCTGTTTTTT
>NA|TRBJ2-3|TRBV6-1|TRBD1
CASSGRDRGSDTQYF
TGTGCCAGCAGTGGCCGGGACAGGGGATCAGATACGCAGTATTTT
>NA|TRBJ2-6|TRBV4-2|NA
CASSRQFSGANVLTF
TGTGCCAGCAGCCGACAGTTCTCTGGGGCCAACGTCCTGACTTTC
>NA|TRBJ2-7|TRBV5-1|NA
CASSSDTGLEQYF
TGCGCCAGCAGCTCCGATACAGGGCTCGAGCAGTACTTC
>NA|TRBJ2-7|TRBV5-1|NA
CASSLEPLGEQYF
TGCGCCAGCAGCTTGGAACCCCTTGGCGAGCAGTACTTC
>NA|TRBJ2-7|TRBV11-2|NA
CASSLASGDPRYEQYF
TGTGCCAGCAGCTTGGCCAGTGGCGACCCTCGCTACGAGCAGTACTTC
>NA|TRBJ2-7|TRBV18|NA
CASKLSSGEQYF
TGTGCCAGCAAACTGTCCTCAGGTGAGCAGTACTTC
>NA|TRBJ2-3|TRBV5-1|TRBD2
CASSDGRLAGSRTDTQYF
TGCGCCAGCAGCGACGGCCGGCTAGCGGGTTCTCGCACAGATACGCAGTATTTT
>NA|TRBJ1-3|TRBV7-9|NA
CASSSELSSSGNTIYF
TGTGCCAGCAGTTCGGAGCTCTCCTCCTCTGGAAACACCATATATTTT
>NA|TRBJ2-2|TRBV7-2|TRBD2
CASSYSRGAGELFF
TGTGCCAGCAGCTATAGTCGGGGGGCCGGGGAGCTGTTTTTT
>NA|TRBJ2-7|TRBV15|NA
CATSRDGGGEQYF
TGTGCCACCAGCAGAGATGGAGGGGGCGAGCAGTACTTC
>NA|TRBJ1-1|TRBV19|NA
CASSMDGRATEAFF
TGTGCCAGTAGTATGGACGGTCGAGCCACTGAAGCTTTCTTT
>NA|TRBJ1-1|TRBV7-9|NA
CASSRERLQGWNTEAFF
TGTGCCAGCAGCCGCGAAAGATTACAGGGTTGGAACACTGAAGCTTTCTTT
>NA|TRBJ2-1|TRBV27|TRBD2
CASRPGRGRSYNEQFF
TGTGCCAGCAGACCGGGGCGCGGGAGGTCCTACAATGAGCAGTTCTTC
>NA|TRBJ1-1|TRBV5-1|TRBD1
CASSSGQGSNTEAFF
TGCGCCAGCAGCTCGGGACAGGGCTCTAACACTGAAGCTTTCTTT
>NA|TRBJ2-2|TRBV2|TRBD1
CASSTGGWDTGELFF
TGTGCCAGCAGCACAGGGGGCTGGGACACCGGGGAGCTGTTTTTT
>NA|TRBJ2-1|TRBV10-3|NA
CAISETMRGGEQFF
TGTGCCATCAGTGAGACAATGAGGGGAGGTGAGCAGTTCTTC
>NA|TRBJ2-6|TRBV19|NA
CASSIDRGGVNSGANVLTF
TGTGCCAGTAGTATAGATAGAGGAGGAGTGAACTCTGGGGCCAACGTCCTGACTTTC
>NA|TRBJ2-7|TRBV28|NA
CASSLSFYEQYF
TGTGCCAGCAGTTTGTCCTTCTACGAGCAGTACTTC
>once|TRBJ1-2|TRBV28|TRBD1
CASRPRQGAGYTF
TGTGCCAGCAGACCAAGACAGGGGGCCGGCTACACCTTC
>NA|TRBJ2-7|TRBV29-1|NA
CSARSGQAYEQYF
TGCAGCGCCCGTAGCGGCCAGGCGTACGAGCAGTACTTC
>few|TRBJ1-3|TRBV2|NA
CASRDTGNTIYF
TGTGCCAGCAGGGACACCGGAAACACCATATATTTT
>NA|TRBJ2-7|TRBV19|TRBD1
CASRSTGVSYEQYF
TGTGCCAGTCGTTCGACAGGGGTCTCCTACGAGCAGTACTTC
>NA|TRBJ2-5|TRBV7-9|NA
CASSGDQYF
TGTGCCAGCAGCGGGGACCAGTACTTC
>NA|TRBJ2-5|TRBV5-5|NA
CASSFRPQETQYF
TGTGCCAGCAGCTTTAGGCCCCAAGAGACCCAGTACTTC
>NA|TRBJ2-7|TRBV2|NA
CATQSDGHFSYEQYF
TGTGCCACCCAATCGGATGGCCATTTCTCCTACGAGCAGTACTTC
>NA|TRBJ1-3|TRBV18|NA
CASSVGASGNTIYF
TGTGCCAGCTCGGTGGGGGCCTCTGGAAACACCATATATTTT